This T cell receptor (beta chain) was found in a study of T cells in Graves' hyperthyroidism and ophthalmopathy. Study overall: Peripheral blood was acquired at first diagnosis, ahead of any therapy whatsoever.

Graves' hyperthyroidism was deemed stable given no ophthalmopathy progression within 18 months. Patients between 18 and 65 years old had hyperthyroidism, newly diagnosed and lasting under 2 months. About this clonotype: The antigen remains undetermined.

General study findings and limits: Median prediction lead before ophthalmopathy onset was 5 to 7.5 months with the model.

Germline V lookup: CDR1 SGHRS, CDR2 YFSETQ. Between the trimmed V and J ends, which lost 4 bases and 4 bases, there was a span of 14 bases. The CDR3 extends over 15 amino acids. RNA transcripts gave rise to amplified TCR beta CDR3 regions. With the HTBI primer set, the TCR CDR3 went through a first round of RT-PCR. In TCRdb, the multiplex PCR reads were re-called with MiXCR into one record per CDR3 protein. The sample shows a few hundred thousand distinct CDR3 sequences, 20% to 25% of them seen only once. The specimen was blood. This TCR derives from a man aged 45-60 years with Graves' hyperthyroidism. The rearrangement uses TRBV5-1 and TRBJ2-2; D unresolved. The CDR3 here is CASSPMVRATGELFF. The CDR3 DNA reads TGCGCCAGCAGCCCGATGGTACGGGCCACCGGGGAGCTGTTTTTT.